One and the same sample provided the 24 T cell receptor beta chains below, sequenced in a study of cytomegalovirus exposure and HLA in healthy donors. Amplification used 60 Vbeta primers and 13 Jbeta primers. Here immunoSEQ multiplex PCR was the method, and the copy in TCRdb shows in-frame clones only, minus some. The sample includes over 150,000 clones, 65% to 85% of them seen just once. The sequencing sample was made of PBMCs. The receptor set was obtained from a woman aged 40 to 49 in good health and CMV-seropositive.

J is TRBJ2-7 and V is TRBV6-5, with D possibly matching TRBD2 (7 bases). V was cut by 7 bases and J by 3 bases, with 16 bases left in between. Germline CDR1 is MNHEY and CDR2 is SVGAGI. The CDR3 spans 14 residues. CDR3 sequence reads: CASTHSGGSYEQYF. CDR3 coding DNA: TGTGCCAGCACACACTCGGGGGGCAGCTACGAGCAGTACTTC.

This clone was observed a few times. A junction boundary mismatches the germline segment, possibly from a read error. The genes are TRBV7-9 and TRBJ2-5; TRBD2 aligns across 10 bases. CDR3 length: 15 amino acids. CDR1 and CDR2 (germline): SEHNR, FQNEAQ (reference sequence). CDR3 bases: TGTGCCAGCAGCTTAAAGCGGGAGGGCCAAGGGACCCAGTACTTC. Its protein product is CASSLKREGQGTQYF.

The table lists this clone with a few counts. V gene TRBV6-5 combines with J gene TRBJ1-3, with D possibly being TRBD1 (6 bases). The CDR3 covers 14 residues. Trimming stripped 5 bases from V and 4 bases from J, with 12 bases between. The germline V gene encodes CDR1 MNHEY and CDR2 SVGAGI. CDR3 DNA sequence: TGTGCCAGCAGTAAAGGGGGAAGGGGAAACACCATATATTTT. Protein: CASSKGGRGNTIYF.

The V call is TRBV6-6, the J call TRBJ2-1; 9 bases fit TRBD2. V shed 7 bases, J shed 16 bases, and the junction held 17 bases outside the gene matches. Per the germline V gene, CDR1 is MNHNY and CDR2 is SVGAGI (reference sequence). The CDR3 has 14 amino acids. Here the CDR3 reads CASTTSGSGSRYFF. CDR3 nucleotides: TGTGCCAGCACAACTTCGGGTAGCGGGAGTCGTTATTTCTTC.

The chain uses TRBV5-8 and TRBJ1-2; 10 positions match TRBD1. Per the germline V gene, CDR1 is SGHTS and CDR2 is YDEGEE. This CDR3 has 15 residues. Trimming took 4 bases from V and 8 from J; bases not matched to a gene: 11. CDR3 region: CASSPQTGGSWGYTF. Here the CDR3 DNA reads TGTGCCAGCAGCCCGCAGACAGGGGGCTCATGGGGCTACACCTTC.

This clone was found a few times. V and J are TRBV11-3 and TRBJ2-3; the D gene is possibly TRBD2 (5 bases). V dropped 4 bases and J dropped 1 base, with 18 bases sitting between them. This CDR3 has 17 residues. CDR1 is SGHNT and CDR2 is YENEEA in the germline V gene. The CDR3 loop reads CASSYFPGGFGTDTQYF. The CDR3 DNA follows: TGTGCCAGCAGCTATTTTCCTGGCGGGTTTGGCACAGATACGCAGTATTTT.

The CDR3 sequence: CASSYTQGAYEQYF. Written as DNA, the CDR3 is TGTGCCAGCAGTTACACGCAGGGGGCCTACGAGCAGTACTTC. The V gene is TRBV6-5, the J gene TRBJ2-7; 7 nucleotides match TRBD1. The CDR3 is made up of 14 amino acids. The V segment lost 2 bases and the J segment 2 bases; nucleotides outside the gene matches: 3. Germline V gene data show CDR1 as MNHEY and CDR2 as SVGAGI.

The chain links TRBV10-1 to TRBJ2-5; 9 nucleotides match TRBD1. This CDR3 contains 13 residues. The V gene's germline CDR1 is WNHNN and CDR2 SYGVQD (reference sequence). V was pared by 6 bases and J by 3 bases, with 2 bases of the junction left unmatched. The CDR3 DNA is TGCGCCAGCAGACGGACAGGGGAAGAGACCCAGTACTTC. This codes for CASRRTGEETQYF.

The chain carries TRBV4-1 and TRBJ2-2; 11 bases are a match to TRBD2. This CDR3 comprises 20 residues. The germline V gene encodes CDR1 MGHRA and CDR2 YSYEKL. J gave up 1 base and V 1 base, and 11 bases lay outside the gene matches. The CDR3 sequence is CASSQVLPSGRPVNTGELFF. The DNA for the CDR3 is TGCGCCAGCAGCCAAGTGTTGCCTAGCGGGAGGCCCGTGAACACCGGGGAGCTGTTTTTT.

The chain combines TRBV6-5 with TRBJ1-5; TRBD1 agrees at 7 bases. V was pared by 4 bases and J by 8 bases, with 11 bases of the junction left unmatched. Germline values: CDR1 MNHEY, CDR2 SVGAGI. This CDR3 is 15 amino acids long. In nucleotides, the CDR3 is TGTGCCAGCAGTTCCGTGGCAGGGGGTGTCGAGCCCCAGCATTTT. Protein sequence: CASSSVAGGVEPQHF.

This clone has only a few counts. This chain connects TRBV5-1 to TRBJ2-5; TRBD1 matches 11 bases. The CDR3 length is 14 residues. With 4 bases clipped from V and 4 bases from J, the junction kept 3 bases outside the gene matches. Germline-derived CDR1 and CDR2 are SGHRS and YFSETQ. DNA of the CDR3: TGCGCCAGCAGCCTGGGACAGGGGGGAGAGACCCAGTACTTC. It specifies CASSLGQGGETQYF.

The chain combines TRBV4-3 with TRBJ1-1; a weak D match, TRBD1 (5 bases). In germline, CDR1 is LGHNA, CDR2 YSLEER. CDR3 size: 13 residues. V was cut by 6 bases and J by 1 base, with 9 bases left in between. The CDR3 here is CASSLQANTEAFF. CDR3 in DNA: TGCGCCAGCAGTTTACAGGCGAACACTGAAGCTTTCTTT.

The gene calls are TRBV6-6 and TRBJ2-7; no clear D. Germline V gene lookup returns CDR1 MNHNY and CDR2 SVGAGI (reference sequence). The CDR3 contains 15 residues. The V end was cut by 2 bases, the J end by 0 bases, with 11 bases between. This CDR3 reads CASSYGRLSSYEQYF. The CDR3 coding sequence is TGTGCCAGCAGTTACGGGCGTCTAAGCTCCTACGAGCAGTACTTC.

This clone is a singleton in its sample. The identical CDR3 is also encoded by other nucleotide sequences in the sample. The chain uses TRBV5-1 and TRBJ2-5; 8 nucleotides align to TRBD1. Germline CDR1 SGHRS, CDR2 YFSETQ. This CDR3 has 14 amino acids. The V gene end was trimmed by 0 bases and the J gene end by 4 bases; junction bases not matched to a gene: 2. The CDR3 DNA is TGCGCCAGCAGCTTGGGGCAGGGGGCAGAGACCCAGTACTTC. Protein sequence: CASSLGQGAETQYF. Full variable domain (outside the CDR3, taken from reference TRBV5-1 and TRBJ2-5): KAGVTQTPRYLIKTRGQQVTLSCSPISGHRSVSWYQQTPGQGLQFLFEYFSETQRNKGNFPGRFSGRQFSNSRSEMNVSTLELGDSALYLCASSLGQGAETQYFGPGTRLLVL.

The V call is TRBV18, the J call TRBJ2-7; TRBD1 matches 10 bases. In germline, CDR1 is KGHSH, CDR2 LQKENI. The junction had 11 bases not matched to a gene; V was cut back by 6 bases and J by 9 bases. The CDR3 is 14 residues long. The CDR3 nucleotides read TGTGCCAGCTCGCCTGACAGGGGGCAAATGGTGCAGTACTTC. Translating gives CASSPDRGQMVQYF. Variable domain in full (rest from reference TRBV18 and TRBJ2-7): NAGVMQNPRHLVRRRGQEARLRCSPMKGHSHVYWYRQLPEEGLKFMVYLQKENIIDESGMPKERFSAEFPKEGPSILRIQQVVRGDSAAYFCASSPDRGQMVQYFGPGTRLTVT.

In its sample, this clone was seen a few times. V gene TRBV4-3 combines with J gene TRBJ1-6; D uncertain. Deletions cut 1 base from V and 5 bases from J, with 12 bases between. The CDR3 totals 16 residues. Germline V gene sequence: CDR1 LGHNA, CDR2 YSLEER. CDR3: CASSQGRAGDNSPLHF. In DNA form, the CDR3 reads TGCGCCAGCAGCCAAGGGAGGGCTGGTGATAATTCACCCCTCCACTTT.

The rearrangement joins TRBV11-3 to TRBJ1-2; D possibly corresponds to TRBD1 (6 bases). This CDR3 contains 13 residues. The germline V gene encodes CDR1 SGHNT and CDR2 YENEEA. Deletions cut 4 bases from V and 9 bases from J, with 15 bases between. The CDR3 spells CASSYGPQGSYTF. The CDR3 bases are TGTGCCAGCAGCTATGGACCACAGGGAAGCTACACCTTC.

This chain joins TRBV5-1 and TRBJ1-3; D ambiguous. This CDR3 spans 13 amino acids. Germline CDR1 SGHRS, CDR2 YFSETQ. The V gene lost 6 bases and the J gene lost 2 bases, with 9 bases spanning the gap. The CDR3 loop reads CASKTVPGNTIYF. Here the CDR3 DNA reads TGCGCCAGCAAAACAGTCCCTGGAAACACCATATATTTT.

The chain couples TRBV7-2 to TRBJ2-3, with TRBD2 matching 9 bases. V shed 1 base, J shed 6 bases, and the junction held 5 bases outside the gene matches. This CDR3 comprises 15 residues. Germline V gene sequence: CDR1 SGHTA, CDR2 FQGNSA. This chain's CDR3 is CASSLVAGAGDTQYF. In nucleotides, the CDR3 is TGTGCCAGCAGCTTAGTAGCGGGAGCAGGGGATACGCAGTATTTT. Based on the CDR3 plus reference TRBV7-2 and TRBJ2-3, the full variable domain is GAGVSQSPSNKVTEKGKDVELRCDPISGHTALYWYRQSLGQGLEFLIYFQGNSAPDKSGLPSDRFSAERTGGSVSTLTIQRTQQEDSAVYLCASSLVAGAGDTQYFGPGTRLTVL.

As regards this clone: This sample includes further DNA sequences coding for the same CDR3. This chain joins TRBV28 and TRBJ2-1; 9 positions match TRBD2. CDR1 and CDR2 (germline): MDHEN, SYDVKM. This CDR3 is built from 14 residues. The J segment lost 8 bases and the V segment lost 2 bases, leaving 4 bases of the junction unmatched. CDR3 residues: CASSLRGGGDEQFF. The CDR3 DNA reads TGTGCCAGCAGTTTACGCGGCGGGGGGGATGAGCAGTTCTTC. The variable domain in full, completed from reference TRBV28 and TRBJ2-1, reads DVKVTQSSRYLVKRTGEKVFLECVQDMDHENMFWYRQDPGLGLRLIYFSYDVKMKEKGDIPEGYSVSREKKERFSLILESASTNQTSMYLCASSLRGGGDEQFFGPGTRLTVL.

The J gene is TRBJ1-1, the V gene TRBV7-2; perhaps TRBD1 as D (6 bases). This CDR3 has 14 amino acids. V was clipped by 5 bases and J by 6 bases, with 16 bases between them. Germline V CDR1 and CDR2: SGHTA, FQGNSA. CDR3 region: CASSPQGLAAEAFF. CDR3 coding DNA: TGTGCCAGCAGCCCCCAGGGGCTCGCCGCTGAAGCTTTCTTT.

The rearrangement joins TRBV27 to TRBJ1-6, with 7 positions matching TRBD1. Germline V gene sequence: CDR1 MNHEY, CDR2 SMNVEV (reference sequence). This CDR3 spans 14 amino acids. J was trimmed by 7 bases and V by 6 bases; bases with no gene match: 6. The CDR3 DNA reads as TGTGCCAGCAGGCCGACAGGGACCAATTCACCCCTCCACTTT. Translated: CASRPTGTNSPLHF.

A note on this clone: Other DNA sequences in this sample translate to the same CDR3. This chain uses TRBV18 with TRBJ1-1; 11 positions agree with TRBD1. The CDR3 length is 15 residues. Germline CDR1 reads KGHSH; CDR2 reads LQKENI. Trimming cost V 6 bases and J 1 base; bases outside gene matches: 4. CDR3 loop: CASSLGQGGNTEAFF. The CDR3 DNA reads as TGTGCCAGCTCCCTGGGACAGGGGGGGAACACTGAAGCTTTCTTT.

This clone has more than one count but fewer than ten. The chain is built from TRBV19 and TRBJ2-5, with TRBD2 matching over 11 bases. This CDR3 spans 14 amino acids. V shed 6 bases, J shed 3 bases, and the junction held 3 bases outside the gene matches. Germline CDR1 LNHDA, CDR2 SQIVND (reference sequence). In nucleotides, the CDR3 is TGTGCCAGTAGCCGACTAGCGGGGAAAGAGACCCAGTACTTC. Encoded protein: CASSRLAGKETQYF.